This entry features one TCR beta chain sequence. Its antigen is still unknown. The data derive from a study of Ad26.COV2.S vaccination and SARS-CoV-2 variants. Study-level information: The vaccine Ad26.COV2.S was put into the muscle once, or twice with 56 days between.

Germline CDR1 reads MNHEY; CDR2 reads SVGAGI. CDR3 length equals 14 residues. With 8 bases removed from V and 0 bases from J, the gap between germline ends came to 11 bases. Treatment denoted: roughly 19 received Ad26.COV2.S at low or high dose, single or two shots; about five received placebo; per-sample allocation not given. Day 63 after the first injection of vaccine or placebo was the sampling time. The vaccine delivered Wuhan-strain SARS-CoV-2 spike through an Ad26 vector. Study findings and constraints: Ad26.COV2.S recipients had broader spike-specific TCRs (P = 0.0014). TCR breadth and depth estimates may have understated total T cell responses.

This table comes from immunoSEQ multiplex PCR, and its TCRdb copy is limited to in-frame clones, with some not included. The table records about 400,000 clones, 80% to 90% of them present only once. Sample: peripheral blood, taken in a trial of Ad26.COV2.S vaccine versus placebo. This sequence joins TRBV6-5 and TRBJ1-5, with D uncertain. The receptor comes from a person between 18 and 65 years old who received the Ad26.COV2.S COVID-19 vaccine or a placebo. This CDR3 is CASAGPGSNQPQHF. The CDR3 DNA is TGTGCCAGCGCCGGGCCGGGTAGCAATCAGCCCCAGCATTTT.